This T cell receptor beta chain comes out of a study of cytomegalovirus exposure and HLA in healthy donors. The PCR employed 60 Vbeta primers together with 13 Jbeta primers. This table comes from immunoSEQ multiplex PCR, and its TCRdb copy is limited to in-frame clones, with some not included. The sample includes about 130,000 clones, 80% of them seen just once. This receptor was identified in a male donor in good health and CMV-seronegative. The sequencing sample was made of PBMCs.

CDR3 sequence reads: CASSGTGGVLSSGYTF. The CDR3 DNA follows: TGTGCCAGCAGTGGGACAGGGGGCGTGTTGTCTTCTGGCTACACCTTC. The chain recombines TRBV6-1 with TRBJ1-2; TRBD1 agrees at 11 bases. The germline CDR1 and CDR2 sequences are MNHNS and SASEGT. The CDR3 contains 16 residues. J gave up 7 bases and V 4 bases, and 11 bases lay outside the gene matches.